Here is one TCR beta chain with its context. No cognate antigen has been identified for it. No base-level quality is on record; no much larger clone is a single base apart. V drops 5 bases and J drops 8 bases, leaving 13 bases in between. The germline V gene (reference sequence) provides CDR1 SEHNR and CDR2 FQNEAQ. From its cysteine to its phenylalanine, the CDR3 spans 13 amino acids. The read is trimmed to its CDR3 DNA, 39 bases read in frame from base 1. This specimen belongs to a study of T cell changes during pregnancy in multiple sclerosis (dated by TCRdb to about 2019). For the wider study: The study looked at changes in the T cell repertoire across pregnancy in women with multiple sclerosis.

Library preparation used the immunoSEQ multiplex PCR assay. Imported from immuneACCESS, the table was reduced by TCRdb to in-frame sequences with V and J called. These copies leave out some clones; in studies compared against another copy, an unresolved V gene accounts for under half, and the cause of the remainder is not known. The sample includes approximately 46,000 clones, with 80% to 90% observed a single time. The top ten hold 7% to 10% of the sample. Recombination linked TRBV7-9 to TRBJ1-3, with the D gene too uncertain to name. This clonotype was obtained from a female donor with multiple sclerosis, enrolled in a pregnancy study. The starting material was CD8+ T cells from peripheral blood mononuclear cells, obtained in the second trimester of pregnancy. The nucleotide sequence reads TGTGCCAGCAGCCTGGTGAGCGGGGACACCATATATTTT. Translated, it gives CASSLVSGDTIYF. Extended through the reference TRBV7-9 and TRBJ1-3 proteins, this CDR3 yields the full variable domain: DTGVSQNPRHKITKRGQNVTFRCDPISEHNRLYWYRQTLGQGPEFLTYFQNEAQLEKSRLLSDRFSAERPKGSFSTLEIQRTEQGDSAMYLCASSLVSGDTIYFGEGSWLTVV.